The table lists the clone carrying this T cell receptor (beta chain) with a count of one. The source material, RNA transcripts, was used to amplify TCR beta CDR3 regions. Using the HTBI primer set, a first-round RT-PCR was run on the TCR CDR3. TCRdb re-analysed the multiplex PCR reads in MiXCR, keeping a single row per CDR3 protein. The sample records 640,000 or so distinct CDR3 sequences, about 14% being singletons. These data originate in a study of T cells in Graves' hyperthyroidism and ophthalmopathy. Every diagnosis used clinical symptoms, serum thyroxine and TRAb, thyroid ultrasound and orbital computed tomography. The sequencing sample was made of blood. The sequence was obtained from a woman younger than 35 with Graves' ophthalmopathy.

DNA for the CDR3: TGTGCCAGCAGTTCCCCGAGCGGGAGGGCCCAAGCCACAGATACGCAGTATTTT. This codes for CASSSPSGRAQATDTQYF. This chain connects TRBV28 to TRBJ2-3, with 10 bases aligning to TRBD2. The CDR3 contains 18 residues. V lost 4 bases to trimming and J lost 2 bases; unmatched junction nucleotides: 12. Germline values: CDR1 MDHEN, CDR2 SYDVKM.